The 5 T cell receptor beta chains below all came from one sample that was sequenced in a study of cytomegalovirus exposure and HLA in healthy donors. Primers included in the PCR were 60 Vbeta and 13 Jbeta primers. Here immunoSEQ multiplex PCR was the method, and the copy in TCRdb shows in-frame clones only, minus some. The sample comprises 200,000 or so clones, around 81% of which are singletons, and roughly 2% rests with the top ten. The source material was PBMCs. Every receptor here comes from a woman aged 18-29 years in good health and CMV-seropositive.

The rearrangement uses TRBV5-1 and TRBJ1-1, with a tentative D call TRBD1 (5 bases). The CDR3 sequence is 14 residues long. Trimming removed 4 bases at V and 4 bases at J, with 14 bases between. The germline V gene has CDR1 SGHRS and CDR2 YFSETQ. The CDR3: CASSPVGGRTEAFF. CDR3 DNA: TGCGCCAGCAGCCCGGTCGGGGGTCGCACTGAAGCTTTCTTT. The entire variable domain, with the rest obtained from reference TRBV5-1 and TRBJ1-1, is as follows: KAGVTQTPRYLIKTRGQQVTLSCSPISGHRSVSWYQQTPGQGLQFLFEYFSETQRNKGNFPGRFSGRQFSNSRSEMNVSTLELGDSALYLCASSPVGGRTEAFFGQGTRLTVV.

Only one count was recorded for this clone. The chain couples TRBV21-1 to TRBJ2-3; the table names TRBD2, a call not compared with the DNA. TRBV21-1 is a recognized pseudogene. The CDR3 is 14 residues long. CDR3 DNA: TGTGCCAGCAGCAAAGGGTGCGGCACAGATACGCAGTATTTT. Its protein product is CASSKGCGTDTQYF.

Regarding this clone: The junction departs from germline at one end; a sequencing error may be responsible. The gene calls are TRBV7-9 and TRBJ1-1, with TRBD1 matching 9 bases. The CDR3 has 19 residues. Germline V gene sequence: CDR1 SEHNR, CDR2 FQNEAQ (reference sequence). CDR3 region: CSSSLVGYRGRVMNTEAFF. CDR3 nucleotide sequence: TGTTCCAGCAGCTTAGTCGGGTACAGGGGGCGGGTAATGAACACTGAAGCTTTCTTT. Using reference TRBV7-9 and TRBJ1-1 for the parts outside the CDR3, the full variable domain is DTGVSQNPRHKITKRGQNVTFRCDPISEHNRLYWYRQTLGQGPEFLTYFQNEAQLEKSRLLSDRFSAERPKGSFSTLEIQRTEQGDSAMYLCSSSLVGYRGRVMNTEAFFGQGTRLTVV.

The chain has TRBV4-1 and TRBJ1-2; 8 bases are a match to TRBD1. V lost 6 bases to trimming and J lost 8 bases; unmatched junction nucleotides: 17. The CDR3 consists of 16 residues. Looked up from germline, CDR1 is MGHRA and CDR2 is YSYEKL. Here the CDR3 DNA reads TGCGCCAGCAGTCATAGGTCAGGGGGCGTTTCAGACGGCTACACCTTC. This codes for CASSHRSGGVSDGYTF.

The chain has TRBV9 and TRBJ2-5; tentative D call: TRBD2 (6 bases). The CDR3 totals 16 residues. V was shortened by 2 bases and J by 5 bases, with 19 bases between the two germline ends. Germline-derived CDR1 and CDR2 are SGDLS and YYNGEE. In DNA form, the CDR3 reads TGTGCCAGCAGCGTGCTCCTCGGGGGATCCGGGGAGACCCAGTACTTC. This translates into CASSVLLGGSGETQYF.